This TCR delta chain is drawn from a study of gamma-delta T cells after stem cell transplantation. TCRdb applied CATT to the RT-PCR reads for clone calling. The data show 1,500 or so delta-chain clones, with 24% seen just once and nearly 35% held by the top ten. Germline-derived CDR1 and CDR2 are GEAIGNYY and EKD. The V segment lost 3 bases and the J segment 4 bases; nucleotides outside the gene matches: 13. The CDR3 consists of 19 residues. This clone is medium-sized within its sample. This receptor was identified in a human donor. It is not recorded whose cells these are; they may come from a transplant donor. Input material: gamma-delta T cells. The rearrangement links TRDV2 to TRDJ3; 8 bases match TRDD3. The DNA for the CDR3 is TGTGCCTGTGACCCCGCTGGGCCTGGGGGACATTGGGACACCCGACAGATGTTTTTC. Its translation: CACDPAGPGGHWDTRQMFF.